The T cell receptor (beta chain) under discussion was sequenced for a study of PD-1 blockade in classical Hodgkin lymphoma. The time point denotes: cycle 4 day 1 (C4D1), after six to seven weeks of nivolumab. All trial patients relapsed after autologous stem cell transplantation. It was by magnetic negative selection that CD4+ T cells were purified from thawed PBMCs. Germline loops: CDR1 SNHLY, CDR2 FYNNEI. CDR3 length equals 12 residues. Trimming took 7 bases from V and 7 from J; bases not matched to a gene: 6. The data were produced by immunoSEQ multiplex PCR, yet TCRdb's version contains in-frame clones alone and is incomplete. The table has 5,000 or so clones, roughly 83% seen once.

The clonotype comes from a human donor with classical Hodgkin lymphoma. The gene calls are TRBV2 and TRBJ1-1, with 7 bases aligning to TRBD1. The sequences come from CD4+ T cells from blood, collected before the fourth cycle of nivolumab. The CDR3 protein is CASTWGQLEAFF. The CDR3 region has the DNA TGTGCCAGCACCTGGGGACAGCTTGAAGCTTTCTTT.